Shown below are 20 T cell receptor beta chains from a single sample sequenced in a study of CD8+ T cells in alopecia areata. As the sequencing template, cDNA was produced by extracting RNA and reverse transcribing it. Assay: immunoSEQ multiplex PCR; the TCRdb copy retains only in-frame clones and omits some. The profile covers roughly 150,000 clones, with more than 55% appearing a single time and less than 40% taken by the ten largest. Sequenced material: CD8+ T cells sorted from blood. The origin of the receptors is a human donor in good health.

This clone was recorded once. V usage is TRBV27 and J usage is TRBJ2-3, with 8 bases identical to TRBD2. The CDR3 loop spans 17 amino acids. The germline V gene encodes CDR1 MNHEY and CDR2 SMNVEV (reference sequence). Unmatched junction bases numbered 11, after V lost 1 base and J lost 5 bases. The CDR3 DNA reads TGTGCCAGCAGTTTATTACCGGGAGGGGGGCTTGGAGATACGCAGTATTTT. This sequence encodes CASSLLPGGGLGDTQYF.

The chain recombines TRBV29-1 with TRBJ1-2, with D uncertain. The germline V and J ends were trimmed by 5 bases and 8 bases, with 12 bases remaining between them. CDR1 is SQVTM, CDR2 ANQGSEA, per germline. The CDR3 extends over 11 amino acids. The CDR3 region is CSVKNRGGYTF. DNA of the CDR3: TGCAGCGTTAAGAACCGTGGCGGCTACACCTTC.

DNA for the CDR3: TGTGCCAGCGATCGGGAGATGGACTATGGCTACACCTTC. Amino acids: CASDREMDYGYTF. J is TRBJ1-2 and V is TRBV6-1; D not resolved. With 8 bases removed from V and 3 bases from J, the gap between germline ends came to 13 bases. The germline V gene has CDR1 MNHNS and CDR2 SASEGT. The CDR3 is 13 amino acids.

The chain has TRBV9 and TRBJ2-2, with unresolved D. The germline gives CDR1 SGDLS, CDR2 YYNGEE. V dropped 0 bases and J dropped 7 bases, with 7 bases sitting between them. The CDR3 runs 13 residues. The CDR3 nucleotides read TGTGCCAGCAGCGTAGGAAGTATCGGGGAGCTGTTTTTT. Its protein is CASSVGSIGELFF.

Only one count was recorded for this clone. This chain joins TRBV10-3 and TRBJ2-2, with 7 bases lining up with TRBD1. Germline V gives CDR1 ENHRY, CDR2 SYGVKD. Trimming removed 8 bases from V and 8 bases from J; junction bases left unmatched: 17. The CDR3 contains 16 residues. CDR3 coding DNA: TGTGCCATCGGACAGGCAGTGCACGCCAGCATAGGGGAGCTGTTTTTT. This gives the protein CAIGQAVHASIGELFF.

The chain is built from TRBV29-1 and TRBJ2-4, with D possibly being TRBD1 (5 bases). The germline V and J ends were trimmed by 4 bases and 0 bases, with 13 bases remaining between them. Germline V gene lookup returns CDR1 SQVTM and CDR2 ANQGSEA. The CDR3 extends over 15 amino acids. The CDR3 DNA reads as TGCAGCGTTGTCGACAGACAACTAGCCAAAAACATTCAGTACTTC. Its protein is CSVVDRQLAKNIQYF.

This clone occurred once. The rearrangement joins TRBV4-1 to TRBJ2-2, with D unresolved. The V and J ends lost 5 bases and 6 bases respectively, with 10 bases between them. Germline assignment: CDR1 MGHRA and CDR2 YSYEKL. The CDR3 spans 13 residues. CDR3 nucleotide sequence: TGCGCCAGCAGCTTCCGGTTGGCCGGGGAGCTGTTTTTT. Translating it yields CASSFRLAGELFF.

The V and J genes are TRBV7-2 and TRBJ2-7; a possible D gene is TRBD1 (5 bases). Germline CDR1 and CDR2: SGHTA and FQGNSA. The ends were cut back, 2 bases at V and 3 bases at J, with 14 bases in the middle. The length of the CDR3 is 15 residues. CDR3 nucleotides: TGTGCCAGCAGCTTAACGGCAGGGCGTAGCTACGAGCAGTACTTC. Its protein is CASSLTAGRSYEQYF. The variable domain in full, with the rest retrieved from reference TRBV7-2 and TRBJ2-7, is GAGVSQSPSNKVTEKGKDVELRCDPISGHTALYWYRQSLGQGLEFLIYFQGNSAPDKSGLPSDRFSAERTGGSVSTLTIQRTQQEDSAVYLCASSLTAGRSYEQYFGPGTRLTVT.

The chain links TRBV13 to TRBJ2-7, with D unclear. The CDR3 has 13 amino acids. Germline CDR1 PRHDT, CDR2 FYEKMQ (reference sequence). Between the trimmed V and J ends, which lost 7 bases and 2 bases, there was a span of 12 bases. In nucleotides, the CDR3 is TGTGCCAGCAACACGGGTGGGGCCTACGAGCAGTACTTC. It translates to CASNTGGAYEQYF.

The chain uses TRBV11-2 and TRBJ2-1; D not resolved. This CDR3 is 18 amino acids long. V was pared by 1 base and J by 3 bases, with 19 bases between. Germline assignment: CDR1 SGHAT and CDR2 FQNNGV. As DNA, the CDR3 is TGTGCCAGCAGCTTAGGGGCCCCATCCGTGGACGGCTACAATGAGCAGTTCTTC. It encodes CASSLGAPSVDGYNEQFF.

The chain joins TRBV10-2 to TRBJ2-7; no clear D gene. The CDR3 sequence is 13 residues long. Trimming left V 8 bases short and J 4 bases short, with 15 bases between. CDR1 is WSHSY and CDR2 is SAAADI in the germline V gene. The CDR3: CASAAGPTYEQYF. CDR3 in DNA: TGCGCCAGCGCGGCCGGGCCAACATACGAGCAGTACTTC.

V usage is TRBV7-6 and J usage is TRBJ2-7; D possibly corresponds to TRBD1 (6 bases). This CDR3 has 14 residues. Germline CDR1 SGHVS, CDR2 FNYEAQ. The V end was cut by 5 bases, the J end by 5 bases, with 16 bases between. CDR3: CASSVSTGFDEQYF. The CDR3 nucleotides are TGTGCCAGCAGCGTATCCACAGGGTTCGACGAGCAGTACTTC.

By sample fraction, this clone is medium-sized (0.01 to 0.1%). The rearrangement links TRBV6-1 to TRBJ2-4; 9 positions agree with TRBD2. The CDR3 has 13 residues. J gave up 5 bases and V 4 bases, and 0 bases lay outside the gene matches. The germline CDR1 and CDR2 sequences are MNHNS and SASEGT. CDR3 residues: CASSGTSENIQYF. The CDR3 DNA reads TGTGCCAGCAGTGGGACTAGCGAAAACATTCAGTACTTC.

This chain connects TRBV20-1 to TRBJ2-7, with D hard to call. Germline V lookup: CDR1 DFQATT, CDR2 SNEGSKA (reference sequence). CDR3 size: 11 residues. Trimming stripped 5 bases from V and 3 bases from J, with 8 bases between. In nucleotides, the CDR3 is TGCAGTGCTGTGCCCGACTACGAGCAGTACTTC. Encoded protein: CSAVPDYEQYF.

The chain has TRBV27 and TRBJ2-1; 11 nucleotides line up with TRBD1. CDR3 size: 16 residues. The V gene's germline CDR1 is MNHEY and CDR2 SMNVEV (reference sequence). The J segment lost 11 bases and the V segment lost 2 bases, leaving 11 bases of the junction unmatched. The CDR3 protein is CASSLLGTGGEAQQFF. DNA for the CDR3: TGTGCCAGCAGTTTACTGGGGACAGGGGGAGAGGCCCAGCAGTTCTTC.

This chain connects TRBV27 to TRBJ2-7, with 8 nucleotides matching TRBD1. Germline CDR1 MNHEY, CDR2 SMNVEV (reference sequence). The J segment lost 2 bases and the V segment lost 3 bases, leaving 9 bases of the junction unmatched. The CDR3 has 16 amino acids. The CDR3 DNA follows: TGTGCCAGCAGTTTTAGGTCGGGACAGGCCACCTACGAGCAGTACTTC. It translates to CASSFRSGQATYEQYF.

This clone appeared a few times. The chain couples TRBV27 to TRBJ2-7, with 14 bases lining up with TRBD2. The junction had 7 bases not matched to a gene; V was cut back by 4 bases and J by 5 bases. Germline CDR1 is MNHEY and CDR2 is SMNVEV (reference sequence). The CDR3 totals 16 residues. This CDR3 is CASSSGTSGSGDEQYF. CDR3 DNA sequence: TGTGCCAGCAGTTCCGGGACTAGCGGGAGTGGCGACGAGCAGTACTTC.

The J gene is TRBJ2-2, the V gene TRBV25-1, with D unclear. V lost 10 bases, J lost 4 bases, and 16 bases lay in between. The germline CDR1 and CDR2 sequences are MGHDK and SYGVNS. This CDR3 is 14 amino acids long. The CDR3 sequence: CATLEQPTTGELFF. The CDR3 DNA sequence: TGTGCCACCCTGGAGCAGCCAACCACCGGGGAGCTGTTTTTT.

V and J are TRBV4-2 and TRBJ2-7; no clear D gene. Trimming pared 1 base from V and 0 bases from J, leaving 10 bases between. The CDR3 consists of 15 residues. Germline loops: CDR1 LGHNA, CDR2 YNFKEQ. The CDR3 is CASSQGAASSYEQYF. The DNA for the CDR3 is TGTGCCAGCAGCCAAGGGGCGGCTTCCTCCTACGAGCAGTACTTC.

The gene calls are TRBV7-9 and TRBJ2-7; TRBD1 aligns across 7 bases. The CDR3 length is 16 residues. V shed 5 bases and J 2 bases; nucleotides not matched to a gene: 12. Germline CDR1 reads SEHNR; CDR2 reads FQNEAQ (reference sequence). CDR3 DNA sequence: TGTGCCAGCAGCCCGAAATGGGCAGGGGGTACCTACGAGCAGTACTTC. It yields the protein CASSPKWAGGTYEQYF. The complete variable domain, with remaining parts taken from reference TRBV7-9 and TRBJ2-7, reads DTGVSQNPRHKITKRGQNVTFRCDPISEHNRLYWYRQTLGQGPEFLTYFQNEAQLEKSRLLSDRFSAERPKGSFSTLEIQRTEQGDSAMYLCASSPKWAGGTYEQYFGPGTRLTVT.